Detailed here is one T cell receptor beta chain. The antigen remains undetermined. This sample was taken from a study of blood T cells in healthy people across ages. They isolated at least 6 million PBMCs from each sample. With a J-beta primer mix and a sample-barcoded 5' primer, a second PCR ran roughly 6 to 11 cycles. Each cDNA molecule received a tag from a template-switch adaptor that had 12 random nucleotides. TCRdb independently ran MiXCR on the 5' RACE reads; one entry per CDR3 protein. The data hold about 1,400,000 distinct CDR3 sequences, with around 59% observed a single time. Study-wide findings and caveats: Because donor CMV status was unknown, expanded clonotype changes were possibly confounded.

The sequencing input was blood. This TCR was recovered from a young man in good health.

The CDR3 nucleotides are TGTGCCAGCAACCCTACGCGGTCGGGGAGCTCCTACAATGAGCAGTTCTTC. Protein: CASNPTRSGSSYNEQFF. This rearrangement joins TRBV7-9 to TRBJ2-1, with D possibly matching TRBD2 (5 bases). CDR3 length: 17 amino acids. Germline lookup yields CDR1 SEHNR and CDR2 FQNEAQ (reference sequence). V dropped 7 bases and J dropped 0 bases, with 19 bases sitting between them.